This T cell receptor beta chain was sequenced in a study of T-cell reconstitution after alpha-beta-depleted transplantation in children. The TCRbeta library incorporated unique molecular identifiers. TCRdb called the PCR reads again in MiXCR, with one record for every CDR3 protein. The sample has 450,000 to 550,000 distinct CDR3 sequences; more than 9.5% are singletons. With regard to this clonotype: The antigen is not known.

Points from the study as a whole: Expanded graft clones numbering several hundred reportedly gave rise to alpha-beta T cells about two months after transplant.

The receptor's source is a female patient aged 2-9 years who had a stem cell transplant for aplastic anemia, so the T cells may come from the graft donor. The material was PBMCs, mostly from graft donor cells, obtained 180 days after TCRalphabeta/CD19-depleted stem cell transplant.

CDR3 loop: CASNLQGKPYEQYF. The DNA for the CDR3 is TGTGCCAGCAACCTACAGGGAAAACCCTACGAGCAGTACTTC. The chain carries TRBV28 and TRBJ2-7; D perhaps matches TRBD1 (6 bases). This CDR3 is 14 amino acids long. The germline V gene encodes CDR1 MDHEN and CDR2 SYDVKM. Deletions cut 7 bases from V and 2 bases from J, with 15 bases between.